This entry is about one T cell receptor beta chain. Its cognate antigen is unknown. The V and J ends lost 2 bases and 1 base respectively, with 6 bases between them. The CDR3 has 14 residues. Germline V gives CDR1 KGHSH, CDR2 LQKENI. The data originate from a study of vaccination effects on CD4 cells after COVID-19. Data came from immunoSEQ multiplex PCR; TCRdb stores just in-frame clones and leaves some out. Among roughly 70,000 clones, just under 75% were seen once, and the ten largest hold approximately 1.5%. Sequencing followed a ViraFEST assay step that expanded antigen-specific CD4+ T cells with viral peptide pools. After less than twelve days in culture, the CD4+ T cells were isolated. Either the mRNA-1273 or the BNT162b2 vaccine was given to participants as two doses. After around 2.2 million PBMC were placed in each well, they were cultured with around 10 IU/ml IL-2 and 8 to 10 ug/ml peptides. Cultures received IL-2 medium that replaced half the medium on days 3 and 7.

This material consisted of CD4+ T cells from PBMCs cultured with HCoV-229E spike peptides, taken after COVID-19 vaccination. V is TRBV18 and J is TRBJ1-5; D is unclear. The TCR sequence derives from a human donor who received a COVID-19 vaccine. CDR3 residues: CASSPSQSNQPQHF. The DNA for the CDR3 is TGTGCCAGCTCACCAAGCCAGAGCAATCAGCCCCAGCATTTT. The full variable domain, rest sourced from reference TRBV18 and TRBJ1-5, is NAGVMQNPRHLVRRRGQEARLRCSPMKGHSHVYWYRQLPEEGLKFMVYLQKENIIDESGMPKERFSAEFPKEGPSILRIQQVVRGDSAAYFCASSPSQSNQPQHFGDGTRLSIL.